The subject of this entry is one T cell receptor beta chain. The CDR3 consists of 14 residues. Trimming took off 6 bases at V and 4 bases at J, with 13 bases between the two ends. Germline loops: CDR1 SGHNT, CDR2 YYREEE (reference sequence). The immunoSEQ assay was v3. Repertoires were generated with immunoSEQ multiplex PCR, while TCRdb's copy carries only in-frame clones and drops some. This repertoire shows 15,000 to 20,000 clones, around 82% found once; its top ten account for about 2.3%. Time point in this sample: pre-treatment sample, taken before nivolumab and TIL therapy. Adults with stage 4 NSCLC were enrolled in a phase I trial. This entry comes from a study of TIL therapy for anti-PD-1-resistant metastatic lung cancer. Turning to the study itself: Tumor harvest preceded PD-1/PD-L1 blockade, followed by nivolumab treatment.

This rearrangement joins TRBV5-4 to TRBJ1-4; perhaps TRBD1 as D (5 bases). This TCR was sampled from a person between 30 and 80 years old with non-small cell lung cancer. The starting material was blood, obtained at baseline. CDR3 DNA sequence: TGTGCCAGCAAGAGGGACGGAAATAATGAAAAACTGTTTTTT. Its protein product is CASKRDGNNEKLFF.